The subject of this entry is one TCR beta chain. This sample stems from a study of T cell responses to AZD1222 COVID-19 vaccine. Method: immunoSEQ multiplex PCR; TCRdb's copy keeps in-frame clones and lacks some. The sample records approximately 150,000 clones, roughly 92% being singletons. The CDR3 totals 15 residues. The germline V gene encodes CDR1 MNHEY and CDR2 SVGEGT. Trimming left V 6 bases short and J 5 bases short, with 20 bases between. This receptor was taken from an adult in good health. V and J are TRBV6-2 or TRBV6-3 and TRBJ2-7, with no clear D. The sequencing here drew on peripheral blood, taken on day 0 of AZD1222 vaccination. Written as DNA, the CDR3 is TGTGCCAGCAGCCTTAGGGCTCCCAGGACCCACGAGCAGTACTTC. Translated: CASSLRAPRTHEQYF.